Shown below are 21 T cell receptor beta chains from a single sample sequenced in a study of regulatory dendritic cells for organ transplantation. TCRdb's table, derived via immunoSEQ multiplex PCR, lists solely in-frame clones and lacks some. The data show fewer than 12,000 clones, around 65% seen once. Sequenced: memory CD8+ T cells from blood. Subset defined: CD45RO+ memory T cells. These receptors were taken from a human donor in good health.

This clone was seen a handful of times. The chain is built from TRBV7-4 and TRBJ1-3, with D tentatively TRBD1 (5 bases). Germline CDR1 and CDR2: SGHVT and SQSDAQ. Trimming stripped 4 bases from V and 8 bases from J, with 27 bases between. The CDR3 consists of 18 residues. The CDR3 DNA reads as TGTGCCAGCAGCTCCCCCCTTTCCATGGGGGTAGGCTTGGACACCATATATTTT. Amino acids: CASSSPLSMGVGLDTIYF.

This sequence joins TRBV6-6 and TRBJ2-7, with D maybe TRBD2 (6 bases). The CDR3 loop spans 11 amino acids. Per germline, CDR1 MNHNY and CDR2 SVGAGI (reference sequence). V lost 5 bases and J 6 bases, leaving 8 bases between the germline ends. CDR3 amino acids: CASSLGSEQYF. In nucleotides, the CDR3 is TGTGCCAGCAGTCTCGGGAGCGAGCAGTACTTC.

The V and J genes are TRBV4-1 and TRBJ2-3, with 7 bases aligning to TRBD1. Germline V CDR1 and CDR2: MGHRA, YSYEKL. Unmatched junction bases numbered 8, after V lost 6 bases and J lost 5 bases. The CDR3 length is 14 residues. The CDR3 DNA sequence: TGCGCCAGCAGTCTCGTTAGGGGGCAAGATACGCAGTATTTT. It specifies CASSLVRGQDTQYF.

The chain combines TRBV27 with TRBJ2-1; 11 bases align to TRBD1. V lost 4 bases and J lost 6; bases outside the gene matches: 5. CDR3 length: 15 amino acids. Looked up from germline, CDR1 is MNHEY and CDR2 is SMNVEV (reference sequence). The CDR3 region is CASSSTGTGGNEQFF. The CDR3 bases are TGTGCCAGCAGTTCCACCGGGACAGGGGGCAATGAGCAGTTCTTC.

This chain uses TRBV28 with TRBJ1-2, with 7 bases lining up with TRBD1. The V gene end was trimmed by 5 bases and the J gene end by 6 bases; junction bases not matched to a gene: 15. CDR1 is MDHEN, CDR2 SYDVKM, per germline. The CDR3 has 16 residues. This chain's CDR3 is CASSDNRGRYEDGYTF. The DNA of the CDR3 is TGTGCCAGCAGTGATAACAGGGGTCGTTATGAGGATGGCTACACCTTC.

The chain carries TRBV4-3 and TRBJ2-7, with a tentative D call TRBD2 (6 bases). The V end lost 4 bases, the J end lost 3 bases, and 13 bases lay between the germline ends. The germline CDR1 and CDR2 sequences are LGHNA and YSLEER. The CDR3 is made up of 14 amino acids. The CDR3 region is CASSPSAGGYEQYF. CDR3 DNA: TGCGCCAGCAGCCCCTCGGCCGGGGGCTACGAGCAGTACTTC.

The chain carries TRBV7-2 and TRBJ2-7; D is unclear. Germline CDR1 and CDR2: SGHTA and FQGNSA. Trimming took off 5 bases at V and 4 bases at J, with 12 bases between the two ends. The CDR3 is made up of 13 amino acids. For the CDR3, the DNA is TGTGCCAGCAGCCTTACCATATCGTACGAGCAGTACTTC. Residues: CASSLTISYEQYF.

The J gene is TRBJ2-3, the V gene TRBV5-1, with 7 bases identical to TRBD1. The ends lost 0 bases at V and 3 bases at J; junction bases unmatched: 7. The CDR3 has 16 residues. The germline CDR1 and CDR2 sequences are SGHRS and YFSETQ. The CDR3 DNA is TGCGCCAGCAGCTTGGGGCGCGACAGGGTGACAGATACGCAGTATTTT. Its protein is CASSLGRDRVTDTQYF.

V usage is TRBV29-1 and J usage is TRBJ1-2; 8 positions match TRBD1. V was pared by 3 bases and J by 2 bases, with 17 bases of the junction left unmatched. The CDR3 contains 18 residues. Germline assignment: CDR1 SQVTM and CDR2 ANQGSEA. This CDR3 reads CSVDGVFRDRGINYGYTF. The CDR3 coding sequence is TGCAGCGTTGATGGGGTATTTCGAGACAGGGGTATAAACTATGGCTACACCTTC. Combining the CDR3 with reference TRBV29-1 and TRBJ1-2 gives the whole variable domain SAVISQKPSRDICQRGTSLTIQCQVDSQVTMMFWYRQQPGQSLTLIATANQGSEATYESGFVIDKFPISRPNLTFSTLTVSNMSPEDSSIYLCSVDGVFRDRGINYGYTFGSGTRLTVV.

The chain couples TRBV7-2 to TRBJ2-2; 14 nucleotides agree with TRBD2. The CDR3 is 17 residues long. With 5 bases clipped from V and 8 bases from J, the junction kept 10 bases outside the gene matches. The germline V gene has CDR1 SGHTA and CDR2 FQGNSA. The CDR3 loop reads CASSGRLAGGRLGELFF. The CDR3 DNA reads TGTGCCAGCAGCGGACGACTAGCGGGGGGGCGGTTAGGGGAGCTGTTTTTT. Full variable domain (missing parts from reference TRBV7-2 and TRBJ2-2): GAGVSQSPSNKVTEKGKDVELRCDPISGHTALYWYRQSLGQGLEFLIYFQGNSAPDKSGLPSDRFSAERTGGSVSTLTIQRTQQEDSAVYLCASSGRLAGGRLGELFFGEGSRLTVL.

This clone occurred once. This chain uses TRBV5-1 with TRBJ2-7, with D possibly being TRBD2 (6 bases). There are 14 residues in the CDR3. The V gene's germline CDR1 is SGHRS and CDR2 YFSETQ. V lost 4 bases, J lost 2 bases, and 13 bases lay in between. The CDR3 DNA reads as TGCGCCAGCAGCCCGCTAGCGTACACCTACGAGCAGTACTTC. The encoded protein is CASSPLAYTYEQYF.

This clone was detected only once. CDR3 loop: CASSVATGPNQPQHF. CDR3 in DNA: TGTGCCAGCAGCGTAGCCACGGGCCCAAATCAGCCCCAGCATTTT. The gene calls are TRBV9 and TRBJ1-5; D remains ambiguous. Germline values: CDR1 SGDLS, CDR2 YYNGEE. This CDR3 region has 15 residues. Trimming took off 0 bases at V and 4 bases at J, with 11 bases between the two ends.

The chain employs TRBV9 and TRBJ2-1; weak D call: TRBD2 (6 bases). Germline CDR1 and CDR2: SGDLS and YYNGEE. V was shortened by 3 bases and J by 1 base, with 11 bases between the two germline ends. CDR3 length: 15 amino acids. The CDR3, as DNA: TGTGCCAGCAGCGCTGGAGGGAAGTCCTACAATGAGCAGTTCTTC. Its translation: CASSAGGKSYNEQFF.

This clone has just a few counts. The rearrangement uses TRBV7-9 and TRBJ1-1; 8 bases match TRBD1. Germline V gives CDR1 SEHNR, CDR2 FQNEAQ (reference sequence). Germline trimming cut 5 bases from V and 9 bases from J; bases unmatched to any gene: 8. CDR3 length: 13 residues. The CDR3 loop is CASSPMGQVKAFF. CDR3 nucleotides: TGTGCCAGCAGCCCCATGGGACAGGTAAAAGCTTTCTTT.

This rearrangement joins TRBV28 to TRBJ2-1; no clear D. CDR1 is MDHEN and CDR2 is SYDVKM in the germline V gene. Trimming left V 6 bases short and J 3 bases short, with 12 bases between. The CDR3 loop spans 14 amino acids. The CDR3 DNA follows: TGTGCCAGCAGAGAGCTAGGTGACTACAATGAGCAGTTCTTC. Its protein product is CASRELGDYNEQFF.

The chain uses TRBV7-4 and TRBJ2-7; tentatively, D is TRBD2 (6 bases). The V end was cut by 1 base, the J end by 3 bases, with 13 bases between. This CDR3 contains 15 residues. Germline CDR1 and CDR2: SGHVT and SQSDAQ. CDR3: CASSLERGAGYEQYF. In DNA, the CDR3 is TGTGCCAGCAGCTTAGAACGCGGGGCAGGCTACGAGCAGTACTTC.

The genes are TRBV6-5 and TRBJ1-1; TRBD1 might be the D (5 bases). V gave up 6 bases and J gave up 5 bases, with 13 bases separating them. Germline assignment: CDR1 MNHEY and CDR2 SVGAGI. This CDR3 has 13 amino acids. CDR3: CASSGAVVTEAFF. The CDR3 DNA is TGTGCCAGCAGCGGGGCTGTTGTGACTGAAGCTTTCTTT.

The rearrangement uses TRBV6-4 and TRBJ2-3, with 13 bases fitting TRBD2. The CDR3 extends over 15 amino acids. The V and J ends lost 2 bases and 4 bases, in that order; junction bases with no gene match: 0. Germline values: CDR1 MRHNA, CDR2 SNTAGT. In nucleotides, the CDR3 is TGTGCCAGCAGTGACACTAGCGGGGGGGCAGATACGCAGTATTTT. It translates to CASSDTSGGADTQYF.

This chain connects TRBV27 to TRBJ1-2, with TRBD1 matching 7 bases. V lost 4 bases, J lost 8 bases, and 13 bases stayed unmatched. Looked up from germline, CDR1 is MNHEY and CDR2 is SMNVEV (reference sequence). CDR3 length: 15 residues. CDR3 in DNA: TGTGCCAGCAGTTGGGCGAAGGGGGCCGGAGGAGGCTACACCTTC. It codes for CASSWAKGAGGGYTF.

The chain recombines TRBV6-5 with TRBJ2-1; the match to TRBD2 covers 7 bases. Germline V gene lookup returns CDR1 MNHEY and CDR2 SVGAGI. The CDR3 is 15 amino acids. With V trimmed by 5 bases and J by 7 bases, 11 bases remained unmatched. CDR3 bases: TGTGCCAGCAGTAGGGCGGGAGAAGGGGCAAATGAGCAGTTCTTC. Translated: CASSRAGEGANEQFF.

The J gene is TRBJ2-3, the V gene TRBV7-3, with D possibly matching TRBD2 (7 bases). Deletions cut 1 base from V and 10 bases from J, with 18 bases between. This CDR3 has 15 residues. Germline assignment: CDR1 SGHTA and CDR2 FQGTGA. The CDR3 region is CASSLSGGQGAAQYF. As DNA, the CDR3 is TGTGCCAGCAGCTTAAGCGGGGGCCAGGGTGCTGCGCAGTATTTT.